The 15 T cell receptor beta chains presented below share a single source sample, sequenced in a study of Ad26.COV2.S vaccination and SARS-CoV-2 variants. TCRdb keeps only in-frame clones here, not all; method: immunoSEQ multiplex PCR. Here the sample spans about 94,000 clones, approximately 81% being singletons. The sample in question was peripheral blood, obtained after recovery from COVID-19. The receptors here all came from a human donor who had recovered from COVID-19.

This CDR3 reads CASSLTGNEAFF. The DNA of the CDR3 is TGTGCCAGCAGCCTAACAGGGAATGAAGCTTTCTTT. The J gene is TRBJ1-1, the V gene TRBV13, with D tentatively TRBD1 (6 bases). Looked up from germline, CDR1 is PRHDT and CDR2 is FYEKMQ (reference sequence). V was pared by 5 bases and J by 7 bases, with 11 bases between. CDR3 length equals 12 residues.

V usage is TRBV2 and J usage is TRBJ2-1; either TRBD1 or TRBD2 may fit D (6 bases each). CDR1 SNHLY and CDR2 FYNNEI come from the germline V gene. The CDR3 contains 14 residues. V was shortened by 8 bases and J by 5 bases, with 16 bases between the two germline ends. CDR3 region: CASSPGDSHNEQFF. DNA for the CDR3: TGTGCCAGCTCCCCAGGGGACTCTCACAATGAGCAGTTCTTC.

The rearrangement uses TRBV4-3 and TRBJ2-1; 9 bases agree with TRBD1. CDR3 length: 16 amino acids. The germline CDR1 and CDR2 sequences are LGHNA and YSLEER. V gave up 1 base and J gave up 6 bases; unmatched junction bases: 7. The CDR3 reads CASSQATGQGGNEQFF. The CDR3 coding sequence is TGCGCCAGCAGCCAAGCGACGGGACAGGGCGGCAATGAGCAGTTCTTC.

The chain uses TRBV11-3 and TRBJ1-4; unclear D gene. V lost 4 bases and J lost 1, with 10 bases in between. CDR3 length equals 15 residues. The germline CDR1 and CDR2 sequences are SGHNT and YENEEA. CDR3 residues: CASSSSRVTNEKLFF. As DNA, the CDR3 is TGTGCCAGCAGCTCCTCCCGGGTAACTAATGAAAAACTGTTTTTT. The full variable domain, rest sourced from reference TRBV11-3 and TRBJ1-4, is EAGVVQSPRYKIIEKKQPVAFWCNPISGHNTLYWYLQNLGQGPELLIRYENEEAVDDSQLPKDRFSAERLKGVDSTLKIQPAELGDSAVYLCASSSSRVTNEKLFFGSGTQLSVL.

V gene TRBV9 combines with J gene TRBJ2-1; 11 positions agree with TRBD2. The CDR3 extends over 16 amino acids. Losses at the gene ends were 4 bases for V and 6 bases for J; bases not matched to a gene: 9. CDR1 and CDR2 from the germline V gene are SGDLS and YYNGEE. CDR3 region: CASSLDLAGGLNEQFF. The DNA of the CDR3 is TGTGCCAGCAGCCTAGATCTAGCGGGAGGCCTCAATGAGCAGTTCTTC.

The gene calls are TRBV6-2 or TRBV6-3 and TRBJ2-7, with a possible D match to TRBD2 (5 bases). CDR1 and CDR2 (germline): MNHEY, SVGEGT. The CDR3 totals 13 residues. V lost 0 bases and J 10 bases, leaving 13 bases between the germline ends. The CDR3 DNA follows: TGTGCCAGCAGTTACTCCTTTCCGGGGTTACAGTACTTC. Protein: CASSYSFPGLQYF.

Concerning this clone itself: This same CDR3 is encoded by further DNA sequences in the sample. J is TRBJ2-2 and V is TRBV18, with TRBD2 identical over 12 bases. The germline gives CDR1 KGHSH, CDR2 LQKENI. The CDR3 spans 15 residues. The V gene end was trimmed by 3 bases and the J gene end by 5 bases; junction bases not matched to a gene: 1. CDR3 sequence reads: CASSPGTSGTGELFF. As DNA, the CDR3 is TGTGCCAGCTCACCGGGGACTAGCGGGACCGGGGAGCTGTTTTTT.

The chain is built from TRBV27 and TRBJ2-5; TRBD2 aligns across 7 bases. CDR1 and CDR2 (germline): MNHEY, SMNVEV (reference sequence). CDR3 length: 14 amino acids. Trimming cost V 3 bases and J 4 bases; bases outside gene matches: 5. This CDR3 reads CASSFWRELETQYF. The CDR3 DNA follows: TGTGCCAGCAGTTTCTGGCGGGAGCTAGAGACCCAGTACTTC.

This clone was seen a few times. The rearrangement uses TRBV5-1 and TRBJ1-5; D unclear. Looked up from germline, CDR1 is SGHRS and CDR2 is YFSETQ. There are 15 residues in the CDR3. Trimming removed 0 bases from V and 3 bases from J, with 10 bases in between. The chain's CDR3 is CASSLDGRFNQPQHF. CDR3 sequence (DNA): TGCGCCAGCAGCTTGGATGGCAGGTTCAATCAGCCCCAGCATTTT.

The CDR3 DNA reads as TGCAGCGTTGAAGGAGGGGGGGTGAACGGGGAGCTGTTTTTT. This gives the protein CSVEGGGVNGELFF. V usage is TRBV29-1 and J usage is TRBJ2-2; tentative D call: TRBD2 (7 bases). Germline CDR1 reads SQVTM; CDR2 reads ANQGSEA. Trimming left V 1 base short and J 7 bases short, with 13 bases between. The CDR3 runs 14 residues.

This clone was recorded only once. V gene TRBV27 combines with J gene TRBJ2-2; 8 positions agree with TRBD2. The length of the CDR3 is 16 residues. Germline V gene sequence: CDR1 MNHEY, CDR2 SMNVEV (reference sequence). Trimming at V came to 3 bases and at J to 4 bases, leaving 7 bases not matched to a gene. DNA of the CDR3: TGTGCCAGCAGTTTCGCCACTAGCGGACCCACCGGGGAGCTGTTTTTT. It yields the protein CASSFATSGPTGELFF.

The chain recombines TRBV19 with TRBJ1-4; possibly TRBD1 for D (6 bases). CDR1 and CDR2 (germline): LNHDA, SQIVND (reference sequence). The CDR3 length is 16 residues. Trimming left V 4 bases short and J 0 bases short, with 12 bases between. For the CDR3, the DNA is TGTGCCAGTAGTAGTCGGACAGCTGCAACTAATGAAAAACTGTTTTTT. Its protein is CASSSRTAATNEKLFF. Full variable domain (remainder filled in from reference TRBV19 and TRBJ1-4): DGGITQSPKYLFRKEGQNVTLSCEQNLNHDAMYWYRQDPGQGLRLIYYSQIVNDFQKGDIAEGYSVSREKKESFPLTVTSAQKNPTAFYLCASSSRTAATNEKLFFGSGTQLSVL.

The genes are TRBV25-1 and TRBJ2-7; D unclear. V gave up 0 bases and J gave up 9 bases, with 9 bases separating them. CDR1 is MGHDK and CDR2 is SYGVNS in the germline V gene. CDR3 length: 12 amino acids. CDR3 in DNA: TGTGCCAGCAGTGAATACCCTAACGGGCAGTACTTC. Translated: CASSEYPNGQYF.

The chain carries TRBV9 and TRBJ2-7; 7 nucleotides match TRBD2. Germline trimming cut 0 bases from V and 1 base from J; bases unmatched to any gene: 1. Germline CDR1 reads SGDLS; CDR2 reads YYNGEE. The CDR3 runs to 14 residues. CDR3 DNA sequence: TGTGCCAGCAGCGTAGGGGAGGGTTCCTACGAGCAGTACTTC. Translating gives CASSVGEGSYEQYF.

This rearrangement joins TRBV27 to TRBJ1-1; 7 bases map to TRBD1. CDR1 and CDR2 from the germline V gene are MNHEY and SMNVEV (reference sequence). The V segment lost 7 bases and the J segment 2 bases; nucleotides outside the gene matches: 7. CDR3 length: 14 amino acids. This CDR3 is CASTNRDSNTEAFF. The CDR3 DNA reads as TGTGCCAGCACAAATCGGGACAGCAACACTGAAGCTTTCTTT.